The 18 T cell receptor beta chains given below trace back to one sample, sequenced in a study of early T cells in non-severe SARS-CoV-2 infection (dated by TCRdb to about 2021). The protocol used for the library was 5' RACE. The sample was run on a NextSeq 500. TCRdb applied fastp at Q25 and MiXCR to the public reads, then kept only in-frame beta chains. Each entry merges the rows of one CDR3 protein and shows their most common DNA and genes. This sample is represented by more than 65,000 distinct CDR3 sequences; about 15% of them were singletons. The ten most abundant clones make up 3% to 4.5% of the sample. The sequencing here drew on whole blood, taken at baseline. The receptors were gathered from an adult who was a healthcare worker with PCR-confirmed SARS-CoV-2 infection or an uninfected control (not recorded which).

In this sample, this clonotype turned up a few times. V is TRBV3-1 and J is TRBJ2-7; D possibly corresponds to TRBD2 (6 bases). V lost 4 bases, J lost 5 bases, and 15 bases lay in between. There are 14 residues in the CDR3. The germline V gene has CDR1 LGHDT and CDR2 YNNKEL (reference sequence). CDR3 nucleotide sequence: TGTGCCAGCAGCCTGCGGGAAGGGAAGGACGAGCAGTACTTC. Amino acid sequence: CASSLREGKDEQYF.

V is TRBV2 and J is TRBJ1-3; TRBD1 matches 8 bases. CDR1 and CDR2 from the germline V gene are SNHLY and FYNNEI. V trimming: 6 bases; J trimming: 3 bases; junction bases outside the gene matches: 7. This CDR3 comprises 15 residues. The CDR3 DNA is TGTGCCAGCAGGGTCGCAGGGGGCAATGGAAACACCATATATTTT. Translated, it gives CASRVAGGNGNTIYF.

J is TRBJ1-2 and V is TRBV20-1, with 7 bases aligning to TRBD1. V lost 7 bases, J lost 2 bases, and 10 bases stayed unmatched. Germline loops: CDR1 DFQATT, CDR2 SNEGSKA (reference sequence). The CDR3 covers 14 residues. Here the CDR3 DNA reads TGCAGTGGTACGGAGGGGACAGCGAACTATGGCTACACCTTC. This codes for CSGTEGTANYGYTF.

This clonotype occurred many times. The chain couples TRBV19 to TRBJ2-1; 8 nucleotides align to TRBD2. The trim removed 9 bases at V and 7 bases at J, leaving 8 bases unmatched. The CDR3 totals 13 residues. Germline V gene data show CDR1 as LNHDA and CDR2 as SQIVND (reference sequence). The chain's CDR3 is CASSPTSANEQFF. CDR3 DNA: TGTGCCAGCAGCCCGACTAGCGCGAATGAGCAGTTCTTC. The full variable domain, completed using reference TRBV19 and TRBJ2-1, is DGGITQSPKYLFRKEGQNVTLSCEQNLNHDAMYWYRQDPGQGLRLIYYSQIVNDFQKGDIAEGYSVSREKKESFPLTVTSAQKNPTAFYLCASSPTSANEQFFGPGTRLTVL.

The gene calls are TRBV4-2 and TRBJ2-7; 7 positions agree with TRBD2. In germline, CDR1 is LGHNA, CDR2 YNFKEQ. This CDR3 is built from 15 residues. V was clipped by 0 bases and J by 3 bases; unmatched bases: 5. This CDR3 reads CASSQDVGGNYEQYF. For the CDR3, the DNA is TGTGCCAGCAGCCAAGATGTCGGGGGGAACTACGAGCAGTACTTC.

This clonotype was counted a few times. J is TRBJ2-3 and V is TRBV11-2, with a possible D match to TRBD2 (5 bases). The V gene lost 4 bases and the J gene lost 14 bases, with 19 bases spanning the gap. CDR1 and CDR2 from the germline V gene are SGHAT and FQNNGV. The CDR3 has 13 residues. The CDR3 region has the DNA TGTGCCAGCAGCTCCCGCCCTAGCCCCCAGCCGTATTTT. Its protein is CASSSRPSPQPYF.

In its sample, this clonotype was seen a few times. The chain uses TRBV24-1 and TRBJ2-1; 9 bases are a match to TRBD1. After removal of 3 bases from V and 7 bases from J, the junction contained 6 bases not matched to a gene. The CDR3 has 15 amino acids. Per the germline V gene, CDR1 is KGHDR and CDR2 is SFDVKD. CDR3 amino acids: CATSDPGTGMNEQFF. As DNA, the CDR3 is TGTGCCACCAGTGATCCCGGGACAGGGATGAATGAGCAGTTCTTC.

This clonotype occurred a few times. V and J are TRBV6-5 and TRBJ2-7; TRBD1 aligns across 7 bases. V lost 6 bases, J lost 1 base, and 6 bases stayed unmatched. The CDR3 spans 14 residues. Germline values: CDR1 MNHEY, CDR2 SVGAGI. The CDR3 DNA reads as TGTGCCAGCAGGCTTACAGGGGTGTCCTACGAGCAGTACTTC. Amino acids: CASRLTGVSYEQYF.

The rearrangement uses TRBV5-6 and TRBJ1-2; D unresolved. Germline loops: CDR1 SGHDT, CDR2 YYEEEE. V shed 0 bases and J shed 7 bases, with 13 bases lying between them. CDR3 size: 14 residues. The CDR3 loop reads CASSLEAQTGGYTF. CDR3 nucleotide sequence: TGTGCCAGCAGCTTGGAAGCTCAAACTGGTGGCTACACCTTC.

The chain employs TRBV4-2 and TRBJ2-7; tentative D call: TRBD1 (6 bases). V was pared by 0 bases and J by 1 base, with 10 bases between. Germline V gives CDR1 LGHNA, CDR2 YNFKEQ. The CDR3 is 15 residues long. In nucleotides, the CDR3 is TGTGCCAGCAGCCAAGATGAGACAGGTTCCTACGAGCAGTACTTC. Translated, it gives CASSQDETGSYEQYF.

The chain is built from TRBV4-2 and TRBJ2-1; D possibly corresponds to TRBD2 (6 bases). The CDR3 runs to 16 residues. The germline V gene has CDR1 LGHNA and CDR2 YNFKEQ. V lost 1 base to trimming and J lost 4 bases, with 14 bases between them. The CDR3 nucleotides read TGTGCCAGCAGCCAAGCGGCTAGCGACCAGTACAATGAGCAGTTCTTC. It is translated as CASSQAASDQYNEQFF.

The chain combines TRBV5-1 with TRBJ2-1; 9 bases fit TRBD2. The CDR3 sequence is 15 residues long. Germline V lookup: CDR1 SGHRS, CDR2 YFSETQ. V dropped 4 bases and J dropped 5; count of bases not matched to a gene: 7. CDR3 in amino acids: CASSGNLAGNNEQFF. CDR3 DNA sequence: TGCGCCAGCAGCGGAAATCTAGCGGGAAACAATGAGCAGTTCTTC. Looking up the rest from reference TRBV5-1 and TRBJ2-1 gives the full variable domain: KAGVTQTPRYLIKTRGQQVTLSCSPISGHRSVSWYQQTPGQGLQFLFEYFSETQRNKGNFPGRFSGRQFSNSRSEMNVSTLELGDSALYLCASSGNLAGNNEQFFGPGTRLTVL.

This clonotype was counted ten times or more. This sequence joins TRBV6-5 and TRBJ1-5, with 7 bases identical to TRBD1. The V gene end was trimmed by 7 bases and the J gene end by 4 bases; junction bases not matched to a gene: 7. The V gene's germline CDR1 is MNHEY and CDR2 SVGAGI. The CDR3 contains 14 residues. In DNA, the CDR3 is TGTGCCAGCAATCCCGGGACAGATAATCAGCCCCAGCATTTT. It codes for CASNPGTDNQPQHF.

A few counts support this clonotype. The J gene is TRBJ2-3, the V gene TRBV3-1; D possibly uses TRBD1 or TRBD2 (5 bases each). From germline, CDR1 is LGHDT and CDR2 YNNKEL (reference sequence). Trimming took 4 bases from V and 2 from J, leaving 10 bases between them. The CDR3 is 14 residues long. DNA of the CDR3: TGTGCCAGCAGCCGGGGACCGTACACAGATACGCAGTATTTT. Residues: CASSRGPYTDTQYF.

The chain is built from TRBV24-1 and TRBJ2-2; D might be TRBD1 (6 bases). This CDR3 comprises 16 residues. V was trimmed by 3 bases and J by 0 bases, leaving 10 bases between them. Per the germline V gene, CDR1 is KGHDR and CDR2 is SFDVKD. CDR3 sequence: CATSDTGLSNTGELFF. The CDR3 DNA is TGTGCCACCAGTGATACAGGGTTGTCGAACACCGGGGAGCTGTTTTTT.

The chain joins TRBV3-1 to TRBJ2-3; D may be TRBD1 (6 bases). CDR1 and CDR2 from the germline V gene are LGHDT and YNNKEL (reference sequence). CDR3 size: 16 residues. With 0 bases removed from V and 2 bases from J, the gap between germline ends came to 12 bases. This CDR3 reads CASSQEDSYPTDTQYF. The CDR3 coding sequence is TGTGCCAGCAGCCAAGAGGACAGTTACCCCACAGATACGCAGTATTTT.

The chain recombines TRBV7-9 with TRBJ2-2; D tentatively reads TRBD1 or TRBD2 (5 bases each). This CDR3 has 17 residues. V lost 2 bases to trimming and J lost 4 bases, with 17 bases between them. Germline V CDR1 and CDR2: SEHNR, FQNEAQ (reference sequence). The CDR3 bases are TGTGCCAGCAGCTTACCGAGTGGGACCCAGGGCACCGGGGAGCTGTTTTTT. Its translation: CASSLPSGTQGTGELFF.

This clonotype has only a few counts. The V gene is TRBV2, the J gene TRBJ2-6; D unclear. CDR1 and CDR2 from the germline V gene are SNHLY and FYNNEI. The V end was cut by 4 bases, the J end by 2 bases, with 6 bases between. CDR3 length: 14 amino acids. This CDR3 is CASSGTAGANVLTF. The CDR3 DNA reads TGTGCCAGCAGTGGGACCGCTGGGGCCAACGTCCTGACTTTC.